This is a list of T cell receptor beta chains from one sample in a study of T cells expressing NK-cell markers. Following a re-call of the 5' RACE reads, TCRdb has one entry per CDR3 protein and lacks DNA. The sample has about 380,000 distinct CDR3 sequences. The sample consisted of blood T cells: a sorted CD56 or NKG2C T cell subset, CD4+ or CD8+ T cells, or bulk PBMC T cells (not recorded which). The origin of the receptors is a man aged 18 to 69 in good health. The CDR3 runs from the conserved cysteine through the conserved F or W.

>TRBV6-1|TRBJ2-4
CASSRFQGDIQYF
>TRBV9|TRBJ2-6
CASGYPGANVLTF
>TRBV4-2|TRBJ2-7
CASSQDTGPQPYEQYF
>TRBV7-2|TRBJ1-1
CASSSRQTLMNTEAFF
>TRBV3-1|TRBJ2-5
CASSQARWLAGTQYF
>TRBV5-1|TRBJ2-3
CASSLLAGSSTDTQYF
>TRBV5-1|TRBJ2-1
CASSLRTGGATYNEQFF
>TRBV2|TRBJ2-3
CASSEILPPVGDTQYF
>TRBV3-1|TRBJ2-2
CASSQDPRRVNTGELFF
>TRBV29-1|TRBJ1-1
CSVDKPGTMNTEAFF
>TRBV20-1|TRBJ2-4
CSASSGGNIQYF
>TRBV25-1|TRBJ1-1
CASSEGTANTEAFF
>TRBV19|TRBJ1-2
CATKTTGGSYGYTF
>TRBV7-2|TRBJ2-7
CASSFPRGRIHEQYF
>TRBV20-1|TRBJ1-5
CSAGNRVNSNQPQHF
>TRBV5-1|TRBJ1-4
CASTRSGDEKLFF
>TRBV7-3|TRBJ1-1
CASSPSRLTTNEAFF
>TRBV7-2|TRBJ2-5
CASSSGAFGETQYF
>TRBV7-2|TRBJ2-1
CASSLTARFKEQFF
>TRBV28|TRBJ2-7
CATLGGSLGQYF
>TRBV28|TRBJ2-7
CASSFTSLQGSEQYF
>TRBV12-3/TRBV12-4|TRBJ2-5
CASSRPGTGMETQYF
>TRBV2|TRBJ2-3
CASSLDPRDGEKYF
>TRBV20-1|TRBJ1-5
CSARFDPDQPQHF
>TRBV12-3/TRBV12-4|TRBJ2-5
CASSSRLGLQSVTQYF
>TRBV7-8|TRBJ2-7
CASSLRGRLGNEQYF
>TRBV12-3/TRBV12-4|TRBJ2-2
CASSPGGGEYAGELFF
>TRBV20-1|TRBJ2-2
CSATGTGRGTGELFF
>TRBV7-8|TRBJ2-3
CASSGGDSLGFTQYF
>TRBV28|TRBJ2-7
CASSRNGGSSYEQYF
>TRBV12-3/TRBV12-4|TRBJ1-2
CASSLGVGNNYGYTF
>TRBV2|TRBJ1-1
CASSRTAMNTEAFF
>TRBV12-3/TRBV12-4|TRBJ2-2
CASRGSGELFF
>TRBV29-1|TRBJ2-4
CSVGPGPRRDIQYF
>TRBV2|TRBJ1-5
CASRAGTANQPQHF
>TRBV20-1|TRBJ1-2
CSARDQPGTNYGYTF
>TRBV12-3/TRBV12-4|TRBJ2-1
CASSRLVSEQFF
>TRBV6-1|TRBJ2-4
CASSLSGGAHIQYF
>TRBV7-8|TRBJ1-3
CASSDNRVSGNTIYF
>TRBV2|TRBJ2-1
CASSAPGGLYNEQFF
>TRBV28|TRBJ1-5
CASSSGSQPQHF